The 19 T cell receptor beta chains below come from one sample, sequenced in a study of cytomegalovirus exposure and HLA in healthy donors. The PCR contained 60 Vbeta and 13 Jbeta primers. Using immunoSEQ multiplex PCR, the repertoire was profiled, and TCRdb retains in-frame clones only, with some absent. The profile shows just over 150,000 clones, around 80% of them singletons. Sequenced material: PBMCs. These TCRs come from a man in his fifties or sixties in good health and CMV-seropositive.

The sample holds a few counts of this clone. The chain links TRBV10-3 to TRBJ2-7; 10 bases line up with TRBD2. The length of the CDR3 is 15 residues. V dropped 0 bases and J dropped 7; count of bases not matched to a gene: 6. Germline lookup yields CDR1 ENHRY and CDR2 SYGVKD. The CDR3 protein is CAISESSGGAGEQYF. DNA for the CDR3: TGTGCCATCAGTGAGTCGAGCGGGGGGGCCGGTGAGCAGTACTTC.

J is TRBJ1-4 and V is TRBV7-6, with 7 nucleotides matching TRBD1. This CDR3 region has 15 residues. Germline-derived CDR1 and CDR2 are SGHVS and FNYEAQ. After removal of 1 base from V and 10 bases from J, the junction contained 9 bases not matched to a gene. The CDR3 bases are TGTGCCAGCAGCTTAGGACAGGGAGACGAGGGAAAACTGTTTTTT. It translates to CASSLGQGDEGKLFF.

The chain couples TRBV15 to TRBJ1-2; possibly TRBD1 for D (6 bases). V was shortened by 0 bases and J by 0 bases, with 20 bases between the two germline ends. The CDR3 extends over 19 amino acids. Germline lookup yields CDR1 LNHNV and CDR2 YYDKDF (reference sequence). CDR3 sequence (DNA): TGTGCCACCAGCAGAGATGGGGTAGGGGGAACCCTCGCTAACTATGGCTACACCTTC. Translation gives CATSRDGVGGTLANYGYTF.

This clone appeared a single time. The chain recombines TRBV7-9 with TRBJ1-2; 7 bases map to TRBD1. Germline CDR1 reads SEHNR; CDR2 reads FQNEAQ (reference sequence). The CDR3 contains 15 residues. Trimming took 4 bases from V and 5 from J; bases not matched to a gene: 10. CDR3 in amino acids: CASSSPDRAGYGYTF. The CDR3 coding sequence is TGTGCCAGCAGCTCTCCCGACAGGGCGGGGTATGGCTACACCTTC. Full variable domain (outside the CDR3, taken from reference TRBV7-9 and TRBJ1-2): DTGVSQNPRHKITKRGQNVTFRCDPISEHNRLYWYRQTLGQGPEFLTYFQNEAQLEKSRLLSDRFSAERPKGSFSTLEIQRTEQGDSAMYLCASSSPDRAGYGYTFGSGTRLTVV.

The chain combines TRBV28 with TRBJ1-2; weak D call: TRBD1 (6 bases). V was shortened by 4 bases and J by 6 bases, with 12 bases between the two germline ends. The CDR3 consists of 13 residues. Germline V gene lookup returns CDR1 MDHEN and CDR2 SYDVKM. The CDR3 spells CASSSGTIDGYTF. The DNA for the CDR3 is TGTGCCAGCAGTTCCGGGACAATAGATGGCTACACCTTC.

The chain couples TRBV6-1 to TRBJ2-4, with D perhaps matching TRBD1 (6 bases). From germline, CDR1 is MNHNS and CDR2 SASEGT. Trimming stripped 4 bases from V and 0 bases from J, with 13 bases between. This CDR3 has 16 amino acids. The CDR3 loop reads CASSARTAIAKNIQYF. CDR3 DNA sequence: TGTGCCAGCAGTGCCAGGACAGCTATAGCCAAAAACATTCAGTACTTC.

The chain carries TRBV7-3 and TRBJ2-2; TRBD1 matches at 7 bases. The V gene end was trimmed by 5 bases and the J gene end by 4 bases; junction bases not matched to a gene: 7. This CDR3 comprises 15 residues. The germline V gene has CDR1 SGHTA and CDR2 FQGTGA. DNA of the CDR3: TGTGCCAGCAGCCAACCGACAGGGTCCACCGGGGAGCTGTTTTTT. Its translation: CASSQPTGSTGELFF. The whole variable domain, filled in from reference TRBV7-3 and TRBJ2-2, reads GAGVSQTPSNKVTEKGKYVELRCDPISGHTALYWYRQSLGQGPEFLIYFQGTGAADDSGLPNDRFFAVRPEGSVSTLKIQRTERGDSAVYLCASSQPTGSTGELFFGEGSRLTVL.

The chain is built from TRBV12-5 and TRBJ2-2; D perhaps matches TRBD2 (7 bases). From germline, CDR1 is LGHNT and CDR2 FRNRAP. This CDR3 comprises 16 residues. V was pared by 3 bases and J by 4 bases, with 15 bases between. The CDR3 spells CASGLSGGFRTGELFF. For the CDR3, the DNA is TGTGCTAGTGGTTTATCGGGGGGCTTCCGCACCGGGGAGCTGTTTTTT. The full variable domain, with the rest looked up from reference TRBV12-5 and TRBJ2-2, is DARVTQTPRHKVTEMGQEVTMRCQPILGHNTVFWYRQTMMQGLELLAYFRNRAPLDDSGMPKDRFSAEMPDATLATLKIQPSEPRDSAVYFCASGLSGGFRTGELFFGEGSRLTVL.

This sequence joins TRBV19 and TRBJ1-1; no firm D call. Trimming shortened V by 5 bases and J by 1 base, and 14 bases separated the two germline ends. CDR1 and CDR2 (germline): LNHDA, SQIVND (reference sequence). This CDR3 comprises 15 residues. The CDR3 nucleotides are TGTGCCAGTAGTGATTTGAGGGCTGCGAACACTGAAGCTTTCTTT. Its translation: CASSDLRAANTEAFF.

The rearrangement joins TRBV9 to TRBJ1-4; D is ambiguous. This CDR3 comprises 16 residues. Germline V lookup: CDR1 SGDLS, CDR2 YYNGEE. Trimming took off 4 bases at V and 6 bases at J, with 19 bases between the two ends. CDR3: CASSPRLDGVDEKLFF. CDR3 sequence (DNA): TGTGCCAGCAGCCCTAGACTAGATGGGGTTGATGAAAAACTGTTTTTT.

The sample holds a few counts of this clone. The chain recombines TRBV4-2 with TRBJ1-2; D gene uncertain. V shed 2 bases and J shed 2 bases, with 18 bases lying between them. The CDR3 consists of 17 residues. Germline V gene sequence: CDR1 LGHNA, CDR2 YNFKEQ. The CDR3 sequence is CASSQPTEAADNYGYTF. As DNA, the CDR3 is TGTGCCAGCAGCCAACCTACGGAGGCAGCGGACAACTATGGCTACACCTTC.

The genes are TRBV9 and TRBJ2-7; TRBD1 might be the D (5 bases). Germline values: CDR1 SGDLS, CDR2 YYNGEE. There are 14 residues in the CDR3. V was trimmed by 0 bases and J by 2 bases, leaving 9 bases between them. In nucleotides, the CDR3 is TGTGCCAGCAGCGTAGGTGTGACAGCCTACGAGCAGTACTTC. Translation: CASSVGVTAYEQYF.

The V and J genes are TRBV6-5 and TRBJ2-5, with a tentative D call TRBD2 (5 bases). TRBJ2-7 matches the DNA end more closely, so the J call is doubtful. The CDR3 covers 15 residues. The germline gives CDR1 MNHEY, CDR2 SVGAGI. The CDR3 DNA reads as TGTGCCAGCAGTGCGCCGGGATCTCTCTCGTACGAGCAGTACTTC. This codes for CASSAPGSLSYEQYF.

The CDR3 region has the DNA TGTGCCAGCAGCTTAGGACGGGGGGGCCGCAGAAAGAACACCGGGGAGCTGTTTTTT. Translated, it gives CASSLGRGGRRKNTGELFF. The gene calls are TRBV11-2 and TRBJ2-2, with 8 bases matching TRBD2. With V trimmed by 1 base and J by 1 base, 11 bases remained unmatched. The CDR3 loop spans 19 amino acids. CDR1 is SGHAT, CDR2 FQNNGV, per germline.

The rearrangement joins TRBV29-1 to TRBJ2-7, with TRBD2 matching 12 bases. Losses at the gene ends were 0 bases for V and 2 bases for J; bases not matched to a gene: 11. The CDR3 runs 18 residues. Germline CDR1 reads SQVTM; CDR2 reads ANQGSEA. The CDR3 DNA reads TGCAGCGTTGAAGATCATGGAACTAGCGGGAGGCGGCCCTACGAGCAGTACGTC. Translation: CSVEDHGTSGRRPYEQYV.

For this clone: This may come from a read error, since a much larger clone is one base off. V gene TRBV19 combines with J gene TRBJ1-1; the match to TRBD1 covers 7 bases. The CDR3 has 13 amino acids. The V gene end was trimmed by 5 bases and the J gene end by 0 bases; junction bases not matched to a gene: 0. Germline V gives CDR1 LNHDA, CDR2 SQIVND (reference sequence). The CDR3 DNA follows: TGTGCCAGTAGTGACAGGGTGAACACTGAAGCTTTCTTT. This encodes CASSDRVNTEAFF.

V is TRBV27 and J is TRBJ1-1, with D possibly being TRBD1 (5 bases). V was trimmed by 4 bases and J by 4 bases, leaving 19 bases between them. This CDR3 has 16 amino acids. The germline gives CDR1 MNHEY, CDR2 SMNVEV (reference sequence). This chain's CDR3 is CASSSNVTPGGTEAFF. CDR3 sequence (DNA): TGTGCCAGCAGTTCCAATGTGACACCCGGGGGCACTGAAGCTTTCTTT.

As for this clone: A read error may account for a junction end that differs from germline. J is TRBJ2-3 and V is TRBV5-1, with 9 nucleotides matching TRBD2. Germline V lookup: CDR1 SGHRS, CDR2 YFSETQ. The CDR3 is made up of 13 amino acids. DNA for the CDR3: TGCGCCAGCAGCGGGACTAGCAGAGATACGCAGTATTTT. As protein: CASSGTSRDTQYF.

This chain connects TRBV29-1 to TRBJ1-1; possible D gene TRBD1, 5 bases. The CDR3 has 13 amino acids. Germline V CDR1 and CDR2: SQVTM, ANQGSEA. The ends were cut back, 4 bases at V and 2 bases at J, with 11 bases in the middle. CDR3 nucleotide sequence: TGCAGCGTTGCGGTCAGGGCTAACACTGAAGCTTTCTTT. Amino acids: CSVAVRANTEAFF. Complete variable domain (other parts from reference TRBV29-1 and TRBJ1-1): SAVISQKPSRDICQRGTSLTIQCQVDSQVTMMFWYRQQPGQSLTLIATANQGSEATYESGFVIDKFPISRPNLTFSTLTVSNMSPEDSSIYLCSVAVRANTEAFFGQGTRLTVV.